These 4 T cell receptor beta chains came from one sample sequenced in a study of blood T cell repertoires in COVID-19. Profiling relied on immunoSEQ multiplex PCR, and the TCRdb table lists in-frame clones only, not all of them. The data hold roughly 81,000 clones, with approximately 85% observed a single time. Input material: peripheral blood. The receptors here all came from a woman older than 75 with COVID-19, enrolled during active disease.

The chain uses TRBV21-1 and TRBJ2-7; the table's D gene call, TRBD2, was not cross checked with the DNA. TRBV21-1 is described as a pseudogene. This CDR3 region has 16 residues. The CDR3 DNA is TGTGCCAGCAGCAAAGCGTTGGGTCTAGCGTTGCGTGAGCAGTACTTC. Translating gives CASSKALGLALREQYF.

This chain joins TRBV5-5 and TRBJ1-2; weak D call: TRBD1 (6 bases). The CDR3 has 12 amino acids. Germline CDR1 is SGHKS and CDR2 is YYEKEE (reference sequence). The germline V and J ends were trimmed by 6 bases and 8 bases, with 14 bases remaining between them. The CDR3 DNA follows: TGTGCCAGCACCTTAGACAGGTTGGGCTACACCTTC. This gives the protein CASTLDRLGYTF.

V is TRBV30 and J is TRBJ2-7, with TRBD1 matching over 10 bases. CDR3 size: 13 residues. From germline, CDR1 is GTSNPN and CDR2 SVGIG (reference sequence). V was pared by 5 bases and J by 3 bases, with 4 bases of the junction left unmatched. The CDR3 DNA reads TGTGCCTGGGGAAGGGACAGGGGCTACGAGCAGTACTTC. It encodes CAWGRDRGYEQYF.

The J gene is TRBJ1-1, the V gene TRBV5-6; 7 nucleotides align to TRBD1. The CDR3 is 13 residues long. V was pared by 1 base and J by 11 bases, with 8 bases of the junction left unmatched. Germline V gene lookup returns CDR1 SGHDT and CDR2 YYEEEE. As DNA, the CDR3 is TGTGCCAGCAGCTTGCCCATGACAGGGTCGGCTTTCTTT. Amino acids: CASSLPMTGSAFF.